The present TCR beta chain was sequenced within a study of long-term antiretroviral therapy in people with HIV. Study outcomes and limitations: HIV repertoires spanned tighter CDR3 length ranges than controls did. Although diversity increased after ART, it remained lower than in transplant donor controls. Older ART regimens may have been in use when blood was drawn between the mid-2000s and the late 2010s.

A v3.0 immunoSEQ assay was performed at survey level. The protocol was immunoSEQ multiplex PCR, while the TCRdb copy is restricted to in-frame clones and leaves out a portion. This repertoire shows over 15,000 clones, roughly 80% found once; its top ten account for approximately 15%. CDR3 length: 14 residues. The germline V gene encodes CDR1 GTSNPN and CDR2 SVGIG (reference sequence). V lost 4 bases to trimming and J lost 9 bases, with 19 bases between them. As concerns this clone: The antigen is unknown.

Held in samples before DNA extraction were roughly 1-10 million cryopreserved PBMC. The receptor was derived from a woman aged 45-65 years with HIV. This chain joins TRBV30 and TRBJ2-1; D remains unclear. The sequenced sample was unsorted PBMCs, obtained approximately 2.5 years before starting antiretroviral therapy. CDR3 DNA: TGTGCCTGGACTGGAACCAGTCGTGGCGGTGAGCAGTTCTTC. Its translation is CAWTGTSRGGEQFF.